A selection of T cell receptor beta chains follows, all from one sample in a study of cytomegalovirus exposure and HLA in healthy donors. TCRdb keeps only in-frame clones here, not all; method: immunoSEQ multiplex PCR. The sample shows about 190,000 clones, about 81% of them seen only once. The sequencing input was PBMCs. The source is a man aged 25-40 years in good health and CMV-seropositive. The CDR3 runs from the conserved cysteine through the conserved F or W. D genes are given only for firm matches. Some rows mark clone size as missing; the rest say once, few, many or name a class of expanded clone.

D gene: .; V gene: TRBV7-3; J gene: TRBJ1-1; clone size: .; CDR3 length: 14; CDR3 protein: CASSPGQMNTEAFF; CDR3 DNA: TGTGCCAGCAGCCCCGGACAGATGAACACTGAAGCTTTCTTT
D gene: TRBD2; V gene: TRBV2; J gene: TRBJ2-1; clone size: few; CDR3 length: 19; CDR3 protein: CASLGTGTSGSVSYNEQFF; CDR3 DNA: TGTGCCAGCCTAGGGACAGGGACTAGCGGGAGCGTATCCTACAATGAGCAGTTCTTC
D gene: TRBD1; V gene: TRBV6-5; J gene: TRBJ2-2; clone size: .; CDR3 length: 16; CDR3 protein: CASSSPRGTAYRELFF; CDR3 DNA: TGTGCCAGCAGTTCCCCTAGGGGGACAGCATACCGGGAGCTGTTTTTT
D gene: TRBD2; V gene: TRBV6-1; J gene: TRBJ2-5; clone size: .; CDR3 length: 15; CDR3 protein: CASSAAIGGGETQYF; CDR3 DNA: TGTGCCAGCAGTGCGGCTATCGGGGGGGGAGAGACCCAGTACTTC
D gene: .; V gene: TRBV6-6; J gene: TRBJ1-2; clone size: few; CDR3 length: 14; CDR3 protein: CASSYSLRSYGYTF; CDR3 DNA: TGTGCCAGCAGTTACTCCCTTCGGAGCTATGGCTACACCTTC
D gene: .; V gene: TRBV7-6; J gene: TRBJ2-3; clone size: .; CDR3 length: 14; CDR3 protein: CASSSGRRSDTQYF; CDR3 DNA: TGTGCCAGCTCGAGCGGAAGGCGGTCAGATACGCAGTATTTT
D gene: TRBD2; V gene: TRBV29-1; J gene: TRBJ2-1; clone size: .; CDR3 length: 16; CDR3 protein: CSVEPILAGADNEQFF; CDR3 DNA: TGCAGCGTTGAACCGATACTAGCGGGGGCTGACAATGAGCAGTTCTTC
D gene: .; V gene: TRBV6-5; J gene: TRBJ1-2; clone size: .; CDR3 length: 16; CDR3 protein: CASSFLTGTSNYGYTF; CDR3 DNA: TGTGCCAGCAGTTTTTTGACCGGGACTTCCAACTATGGCTACACCTTC
D gene: TRBD1; V gene: TRBV6-5; J gene: TRBJ1-1; clone size: .; CDR3 length: 15; CDR3 protein: CASSYSGTGAAEAFF; CDR3 DNA: TGTGCCAGCAGTTACTCGGGGACAGGGGCCGCTGAAGCTTTCTTT
D gene: .; V gene: TRBV10-3; J gene: TRBJ2-7; clone size: .; CDR3 length: 12; CDR3 protein: CAIMASTYEQYF; CDR3 DNA: TGTGCCATCATGGCCAGTACCTACGAGCAGTACTTC
D gene: TRBD2; V gene: TRBV6-6; J gene: TRBJ2-5; clone size: .; CDR3 length: 14; CDR3 protein: CASSTIAGGETQYF; CDR3 DNA: TGTGCCAGCAGTACCATAGCGGGGGGTGAGACCCAGTACTTC
D gene: TRBD2; V gene: TRBV28; J gene: TRBJ2-7; clone size: .; CDR3 length: 13; CDR3 protein: CASRASGSYEQYF; CDR3 DNA: TGTGCCAGCAGGGCTAGCGGTTCCTACGAGCAGTACTTC
D gene: TRBD1; V gene: TRBV5-6; J gene: TRBJ1-1; clone size: few; CDR3 length: 13; CDR3 protein: CASSPRQGWSAFF; CDR3 DNA: TGTGCCAGCAGCCCCCGACAGGGGTGGTCAGCTTTCTTT
D gene: TRBD1; V gene: TRBV11-2; J gene: TRBJ2-7; clone size: .; CDR3 length: 14; CDR3 protein: CASSFRQGAIEQYF; CDR3 DNA: TGTGCCAGCAGCTTTCGACAGGGGGCCATCGAGCAGTACTTC
D gene: .; V gene: TRBV19; J gene: TRBJ1-1; clone size: few; CDR3 length: 14; CDR3 protein: CASSEVGVHTEAFF; CDR3 DNA: TGTGCCAGTAGTGAAGTCGGGGTTCACACTGAAGCTTTCTTT
D gene: TRBD2; V gene: TRBV7-9; J gene: TRBJ2-1; clone size: .; CDR3 length: 16; CDR3 protein: CASSLAGAGAYNEQFF; CDR3 DNA: TGTGCCAGCAGCTTAGCGGGAGCGGGGGCCTACAATGAGCAGTTCTTC
D gene: .; V gene: TRBV27; J gene: TRBJ2-3; clone size: few; CDR3 length: 13; CDR3 protein: CASSLEGTDTQYF; CDR3 DNA: TGTGCCAGCAGTTTGGAGGGGACAGATACGCAGTATTTT
D gene: TRBD2; V gene: TRBV29-1; J gene: TRBJ2-1; clone size: .; CDR3 length: 13; CDR3 protein: CSVASGVNNEQFF; CDR3 DNA: TGCAGCGTTGCTAGCGGGGTAAACAATGAGCAGTTCTTC
D gene: .; V gene: TRBV4-3; J gene: TRBJ1-1; clone size: .; CDR3 length: 15; CDR3 protein: CASSPGVGRYTEAFF; CDR3 DNA: TGCGCCAGCAGTCCCGGGGTGGGCAGATACACTGAAGCTTTCTTT
D gene: .; V gene: TRBV6-5; J gene: TRBJ1-2; clone size: .; CDR3 length: 14; CDR3 protein: CASSYSGGTYGYTF; CDR3 DNA: TGTGCCAGCAGTTACTCCGGGGGAACCTATGGCTACACCTTC
D gene: .; V gene: TRBV6-5; J gene: TRBJ1-1; clone size: .; CDR3 length: 13; CDR3 protein: CASSSPGSTEAFF; CDR3 DNA: TGTGCCAGCAGTTCCCCCGGGAGCACTGAAGCTTTCTTT
D gene: .; V gene: TRBV29-1; J gene: TRBJ2-7; clone size: .; CDR3 length: 13; CDR3 protein: CSVEDEAEYEQYF; CDR3 DNA: TGCAGCGTTGAAGATGAGGCCGAGTACGAGCAGTACTTC
D gene: .; V gene: TRBV28; J gene: TRBJ2-7; clone size: .; CDR3 length: 16; CDR3 protein: CASSSPGLGASYEQYF; CDR3 DNA: TGTGCCAGCAGTTCCCCGGGGTTGGGAGCCTCCTACGAGCAGTACTTC
D gene: TRBD1; V gene: TRBV18; J gene: TRBJ2-7; clone size: .; CDR3 length: 15; CDR3 protein: CASSPGTGSTYEQYF; CDR3 DNA: TGTGCCAGCTCACCCGGGACAGGTTCCACCTACGAGCAGTACTTC
D gene: TRBD2; V gene: TRBV7-2; J gene: TRBJ2-7; clone size: .; CDR3 length: 14; CDR3 protein: CASSISSGVYEQYF; CDR3 DNA: TGTGCCAGCAGCATTTCTAGCGGAGTCTACGAGCAGTACTTC
D gene: TRBD1; V gene: TRBV19; J gene: TRBJ2-7; clone size: .; CDR3 length: 13; CDR3 protein: CASSPGGPYEQYF; CDR3 DNA: TGTGCCAGTAGTCCAGGGGGCCCCTACGAGCAGTACTTC
D gene: TRBD1; V gene: TRBV19; J gene: TRBJ1-6; clone size: .; CDR3 length: 15; CDR3 protein: CASSFSGQGSSPLHF; CDR3 DNA: TGTGCCAGTAGTTTCTCGGGACAGGGGAGTTCACCCCTCCACTTT
D gene: TRBD1; V gene: TRBV11-2; J gene: TRBJ1-1; clone size: .; CDR3 length: 17; CDR3 protein: CASSFPRGQGTNTEAFF; CDR3 DNA: TGTGCCAGCAGCTTCCCTCGGGGACAGGGGACGAACACTGAAGCTTTCTTT
D gene: .; V gene: TRBV4-3; J gene: TRBJ1-3; clone size: .; CDR3 length: 16; CDR3 protein: CASSQSGTGSGNTIYF; CDR3 DNA: TGCGCCAGCAGCCAATCCGGGACTGGCTCTGGAAACACCATATATTTT
D gene: TRBD1; V gene: TRBV27; J gene: TRBJ2-1; clone size: .; CDR3 length: 15; CDR3 protein: CASSLRQGAGNEQFF; CDR3 DNA: TGTGCCAGCAGTTTACGGCAGGGGGCAGGGAATGAGCAGTTCTTC
D gene: .; V gene: TRBV15; J gene: TRBJ1-1; clone size: once; CDR3 length: 16; CDR3 protein: CATSKHPAGLNTEAFF; CDR3 DNA: TGTGCCACCAGCAAACACCCGGCGGGGTTGAACACTGAAGCTTTCTTT
D gene: TRBD1; V gene: TRBV18; J gene: TRBJ1-2; clone size: .; CDR3 length: 15; CDR3 protein: CASSPPGTGNYGYTF; CDR3 DNA: TGTGCCAGCTCACCACCCGGGACAGGCAACTATGGCTACACCTTC
D gene: .; V gene: TRBV18; J gene: TRBJ2-2; clone size: .; CDR3 length: 17; CDR3 protein: CASSPTGQGGDTGELFF; CDR3 DNA: TGTGCCAGCTCACCCACCGGGCAGGGCGGTGATACCGGGGAGCTGTTTTTT
D gene: .; V gene: TRBV6-5; J gene: TRBJ2-3; clone size: .; CDR3 length: 16; CDR3 protein: CASSSRWQGSTDTQYF; CDR3 DNA: TGTGCCAGCAGTTCCCGTTGGCAGGGAAGCACAGATACGCAGTATTTT
D gene: .; V gene: TRBV6-5; J gene: TRBJ2-1; clone size: .; CDR3 length: 16; CDR3 protein: CASSYSLAGRHNEQFF; CDR3 DNA: TGTGCCAGCAGTTACTCGTTGGCGGGGCGCCACAATGAGCAGTTCTTC
D gene: .; V gene: TRBV30; J gene: TRBJ2-3; clone size: .; CDR3 length: 13; CDR3 protein: CAWSVSGPDTQYF; CDR3 DNA: TGTGCCTGGAGTGTCTCGGGTCCAGATACGCAGTATTTT
D gene: .; V gene: TRBV19; J gene: TRBJ1-1; clone size: .; CDR3 length: 15; CDR3 protein: CATTPRGSLSTEAFF; CDR3 DNA: TGTGCCACTACCCCAAGGGGCAGTTTGAGCACTGAAGCTTTCTTT
D gene: TRBD1; V gene: TRBV5-5; J gene: TRBJ2-1; clone size: .; CDR3 length: 14; CDR3 protein: CASSLGQGLTEQFF; CDR3 DNA: TGTGCCAGCAGCCTTGGACAGGGTTTGACTGAGCAGTTCTTC
D gene: .; V gene: TRBV7-2; J gene: TRBJ2-7; clone size: .; CDR3 length: 15; CDR3 protein: CASSPREGVTYEQYF; CDR3 DNA: TGTGCCAGCAGCCCAAGGGAGGGGGTAACCTACGAGCAGTACTTC
D gene: .; V gene: TRBV15; J gene: TRBJ2-5; clone size: .; CDR3 length: 18; CDR3 protein: CATSREGGRGSGQETQYF; CDR3 DNA: TGTGCCACCAGCAGAGAGGGGGGACGGGGTAGCGGACAAGAGACCCAGTACTTC
D gene: .; V gene: TRBV6-5; J gene: TRBJ2-7; clone size: .; CDR3 length: 14; CDR3 protein: CASRPRVANGEQYF; CDR3 DNA: TGTGCCAGCAGACCCCGGGTAGCGAACGGCGAGCAGTACTTC
D gene: .; V gene: TRBV29-1; J gene: TRBJ1-2; clone size: .; CDR3 length: 14; CDR3 protein: CSAEIRTANYGYTF; CDR3 DNA: TGCAGCGCCGAAATCCGGACAGCTAACTATGGCTACACCTTC
D gene: TRBD2; V gene: TRBV2; J gene: TRBJ2-1; clone size: .; CDR3 length: 14; CDR3 protein: CASTGRGGINEQFF; CDR3 DNA: TGTGCCAGCACGGGGCGGGGGGGCATCAATGAGCAGTTCTTC
D gene: .; V gene: TRBV5-1; J gene: TRBJ2-2; clone size: once; CDR3 length: 15; CDR3 protein: CASSFSTANTGELFF; CDR3 DNA: TGCGCCAGCAGCTTTTCGACAGCGAACACCGGGGAGCTGTTTTTT
D gene: .; V gene: TRBV5-6; J gene: TRBJ2-7; clone size: .; CDR3 length: 14; CDR3 protein: CASSLATEGREQYF; CDR3 DNA: TGTGCCAGCAGCTTGGCTACAGAGGGCCGTGAGCAGTACTTC
D gene: TRBD1; V gene: TRBV5-1; J gene: TRBJ1-1; clone size: .; CDR3 length: 16; CDR3 protein: CASSPDGQVRRTEAFF; CDR3 DNA: TGCGCCAGCAGCCCGGACGGACAGGTAAGGCGCACTGAAGCTTTCTTT
D gene: TRBD1; V gene: TRBV5-1; J gene: TRBJ1-4; clone size: .; CDR3 length: 14; CDR3 protein: CASSPRTGGVGLFF; CDR3 DNA: TGCGCCAGCAGCCCCCGGACAGGGGGCGTAGGACTGTTTTTT
D gene: .; V gene: TRBV12-5; J gene: TRBJ2-3; clone size: .; CDR3 length: 14; CDR3 protein: CASGSPGRTDTQYF; CDR3 DNA: TGTGCTAGTGGCTCCCCGGGTCGCACAGATACGCAGTATTTT
D gene: TRBD1; V gene: TRBV18; J gene: TRBJ1-1; clone size: few; CDR3 length: 13; CDR3 protein: CASSPDDRGEAFF; CDR3 DNA: TGTGCCAGCTCGCCAGATGACAGGGGTGAAGCTTTCTTT
D gene: TRBD1; V gene: TRBV6-1; J gene: TRBJ1-3; clone size: .; CDR3 length: 14; CDR3 protein: CASRDRGLGNTIYF; CDR3 DNA: TGTGCCAGCAGGGACAGGGGGCTGGGAAACACCATATATTTT
D gene: .; V gene: TRBV4-2; J gene: TRBJ1-2; clone size: .; CDR3 length: 15; CDR3 protein: CASSLRRAREGGYTF; CDR3 DNA: TGTGCCAGCAGCTTACGGAGGGCCAGGGAGGGCGGCTACACCTTC
D gene: .; V gene: TRBV7-2; J gene: TRBJ1-2; clone size: .; CDR3 length: 13; CDR3 protein: CASSSRQGYGYTF; CDR3 DNA: TGTGCCAGCAGCTCCCGGCAGGGCTATGGCTACACCTTC